This T cell receptor (beta chain) was captured in a study of T-cell reconstitution after alpha-beta-depleted transplantation in children. Preparation of the TCRbeta library was carried out with unique molecular identifiers. One entry per CDR3 protein results from TCRdb running MiXCR on the PCR reads. Among some 150,000 distinct CDR3 sequences listed, 7.5% to 9% were seen once. This CDR3 has 14 residues. The germline V gene has CDR1 DFQATT and CDR2 SNEGSKA (reference sequence). As to this clonotype: At one of its ends the junction is not consistent with the germline gene, which may arise from a read error.

The sequenced sample was PBMCs, mostly from graft donor cells, obtained 180 days after TCRalphabeta/CD19-depleted stem cell transplant. V and J are TRBV20-1 and TRBJ2-6; no firm D call. This receptor was taken from a female patient under 10 years old who had a stem cell transplant for congenital amegakaryocytic thrombocytopenia, so the T cells may come from the graft donor. DNA for the CDR3: TGCATTGCTCACCAGGCCTCTGGGGCCAACGTCCTGACTTTC. The encoded protein is CIAHQASGANVLTF.